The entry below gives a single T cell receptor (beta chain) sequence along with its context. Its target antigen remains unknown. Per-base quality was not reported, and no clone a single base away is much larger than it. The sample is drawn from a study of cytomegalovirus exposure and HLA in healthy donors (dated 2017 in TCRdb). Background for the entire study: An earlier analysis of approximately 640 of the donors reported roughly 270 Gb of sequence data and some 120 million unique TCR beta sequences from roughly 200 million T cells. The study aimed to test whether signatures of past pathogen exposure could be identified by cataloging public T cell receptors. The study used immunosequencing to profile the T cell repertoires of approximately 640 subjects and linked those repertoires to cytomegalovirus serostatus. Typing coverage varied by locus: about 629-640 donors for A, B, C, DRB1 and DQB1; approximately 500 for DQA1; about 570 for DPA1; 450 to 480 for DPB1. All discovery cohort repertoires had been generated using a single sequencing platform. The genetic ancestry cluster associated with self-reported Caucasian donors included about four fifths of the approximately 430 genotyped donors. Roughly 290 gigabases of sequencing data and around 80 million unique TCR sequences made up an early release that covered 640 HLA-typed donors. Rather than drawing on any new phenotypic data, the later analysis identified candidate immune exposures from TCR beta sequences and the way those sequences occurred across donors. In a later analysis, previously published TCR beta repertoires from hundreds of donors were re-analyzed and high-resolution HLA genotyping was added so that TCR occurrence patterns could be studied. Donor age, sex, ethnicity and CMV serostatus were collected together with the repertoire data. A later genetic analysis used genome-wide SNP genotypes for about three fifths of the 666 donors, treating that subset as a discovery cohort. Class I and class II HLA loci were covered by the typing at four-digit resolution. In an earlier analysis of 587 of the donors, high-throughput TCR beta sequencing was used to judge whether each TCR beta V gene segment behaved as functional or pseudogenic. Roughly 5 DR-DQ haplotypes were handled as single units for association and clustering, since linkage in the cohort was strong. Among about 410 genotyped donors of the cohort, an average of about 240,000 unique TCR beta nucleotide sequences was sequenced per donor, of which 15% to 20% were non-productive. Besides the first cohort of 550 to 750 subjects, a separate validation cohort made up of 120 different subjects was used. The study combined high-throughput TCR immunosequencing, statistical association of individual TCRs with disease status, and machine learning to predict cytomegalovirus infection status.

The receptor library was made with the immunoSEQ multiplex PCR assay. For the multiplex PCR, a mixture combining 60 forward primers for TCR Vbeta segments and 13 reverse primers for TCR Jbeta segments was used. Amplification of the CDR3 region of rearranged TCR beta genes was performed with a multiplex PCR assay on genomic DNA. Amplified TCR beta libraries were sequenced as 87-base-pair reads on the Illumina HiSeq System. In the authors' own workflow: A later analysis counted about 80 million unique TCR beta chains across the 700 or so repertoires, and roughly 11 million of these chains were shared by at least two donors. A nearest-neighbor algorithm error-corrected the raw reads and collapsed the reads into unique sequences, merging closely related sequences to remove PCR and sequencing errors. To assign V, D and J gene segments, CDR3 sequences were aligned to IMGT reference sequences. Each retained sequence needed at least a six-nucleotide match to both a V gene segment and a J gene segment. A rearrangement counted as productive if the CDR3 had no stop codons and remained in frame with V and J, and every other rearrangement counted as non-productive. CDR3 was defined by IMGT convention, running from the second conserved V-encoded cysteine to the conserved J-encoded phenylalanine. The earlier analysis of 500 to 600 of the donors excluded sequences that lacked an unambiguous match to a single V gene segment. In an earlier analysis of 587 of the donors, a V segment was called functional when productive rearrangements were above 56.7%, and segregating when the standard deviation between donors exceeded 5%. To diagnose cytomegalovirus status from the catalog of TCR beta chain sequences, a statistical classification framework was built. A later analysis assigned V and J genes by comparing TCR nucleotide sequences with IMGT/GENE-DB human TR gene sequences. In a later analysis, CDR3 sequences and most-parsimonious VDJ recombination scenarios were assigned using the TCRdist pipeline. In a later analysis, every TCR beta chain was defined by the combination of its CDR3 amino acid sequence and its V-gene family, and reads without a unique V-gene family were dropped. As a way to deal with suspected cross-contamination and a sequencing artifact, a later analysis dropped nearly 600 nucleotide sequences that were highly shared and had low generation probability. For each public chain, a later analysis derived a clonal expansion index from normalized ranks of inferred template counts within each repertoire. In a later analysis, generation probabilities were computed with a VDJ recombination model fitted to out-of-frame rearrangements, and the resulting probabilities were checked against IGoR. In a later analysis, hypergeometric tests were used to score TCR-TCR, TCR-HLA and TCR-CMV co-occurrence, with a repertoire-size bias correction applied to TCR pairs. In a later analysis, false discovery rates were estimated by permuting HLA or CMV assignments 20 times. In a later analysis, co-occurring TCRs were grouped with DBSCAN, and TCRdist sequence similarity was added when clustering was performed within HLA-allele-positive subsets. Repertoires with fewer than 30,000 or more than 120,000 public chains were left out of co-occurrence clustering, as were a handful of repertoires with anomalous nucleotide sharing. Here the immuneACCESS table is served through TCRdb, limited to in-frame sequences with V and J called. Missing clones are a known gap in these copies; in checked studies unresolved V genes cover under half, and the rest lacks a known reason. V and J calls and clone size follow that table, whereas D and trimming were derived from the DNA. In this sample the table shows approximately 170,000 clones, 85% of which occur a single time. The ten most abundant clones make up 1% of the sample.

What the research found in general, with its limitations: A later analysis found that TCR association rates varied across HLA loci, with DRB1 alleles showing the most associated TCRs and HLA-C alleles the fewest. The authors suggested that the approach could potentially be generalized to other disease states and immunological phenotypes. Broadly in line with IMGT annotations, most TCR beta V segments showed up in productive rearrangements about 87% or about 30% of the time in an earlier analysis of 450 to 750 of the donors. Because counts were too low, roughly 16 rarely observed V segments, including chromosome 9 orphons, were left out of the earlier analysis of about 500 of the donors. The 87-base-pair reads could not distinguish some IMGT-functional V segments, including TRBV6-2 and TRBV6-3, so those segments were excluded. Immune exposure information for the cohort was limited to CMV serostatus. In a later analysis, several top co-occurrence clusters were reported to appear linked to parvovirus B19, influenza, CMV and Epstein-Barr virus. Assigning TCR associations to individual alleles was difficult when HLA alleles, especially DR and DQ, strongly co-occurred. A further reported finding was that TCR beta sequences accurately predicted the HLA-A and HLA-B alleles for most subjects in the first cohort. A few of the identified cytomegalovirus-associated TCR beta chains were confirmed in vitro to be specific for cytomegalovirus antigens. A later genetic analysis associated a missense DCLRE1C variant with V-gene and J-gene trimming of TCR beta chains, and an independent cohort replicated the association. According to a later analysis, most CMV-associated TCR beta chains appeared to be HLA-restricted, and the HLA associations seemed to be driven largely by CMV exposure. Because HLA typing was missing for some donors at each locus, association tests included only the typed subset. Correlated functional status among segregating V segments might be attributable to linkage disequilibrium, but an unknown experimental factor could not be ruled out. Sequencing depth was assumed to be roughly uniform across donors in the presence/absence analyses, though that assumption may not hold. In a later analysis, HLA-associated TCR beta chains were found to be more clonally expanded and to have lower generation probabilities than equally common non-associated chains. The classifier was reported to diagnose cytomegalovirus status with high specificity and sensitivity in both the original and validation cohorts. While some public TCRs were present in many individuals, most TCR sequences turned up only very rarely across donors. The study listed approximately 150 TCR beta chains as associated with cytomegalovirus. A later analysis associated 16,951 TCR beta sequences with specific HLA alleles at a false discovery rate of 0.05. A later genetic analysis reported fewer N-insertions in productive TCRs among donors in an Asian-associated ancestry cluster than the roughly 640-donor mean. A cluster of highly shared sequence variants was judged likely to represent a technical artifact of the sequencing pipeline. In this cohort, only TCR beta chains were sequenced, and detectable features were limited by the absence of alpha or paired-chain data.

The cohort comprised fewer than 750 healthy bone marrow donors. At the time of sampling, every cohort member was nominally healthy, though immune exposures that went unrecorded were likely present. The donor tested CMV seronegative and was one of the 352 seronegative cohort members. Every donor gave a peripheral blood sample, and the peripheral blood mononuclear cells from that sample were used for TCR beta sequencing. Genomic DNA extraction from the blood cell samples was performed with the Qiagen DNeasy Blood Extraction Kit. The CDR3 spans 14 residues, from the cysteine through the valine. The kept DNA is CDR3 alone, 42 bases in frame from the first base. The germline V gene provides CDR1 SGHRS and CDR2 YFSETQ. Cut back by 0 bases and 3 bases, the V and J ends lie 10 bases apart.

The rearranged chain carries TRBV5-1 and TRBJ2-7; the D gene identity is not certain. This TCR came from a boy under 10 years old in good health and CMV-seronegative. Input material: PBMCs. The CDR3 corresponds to CASSLESQSYEQYV. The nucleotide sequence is TGCGCCAGCAGCTTGGAATCACAGAGCTACGAGCAGTACGTC.